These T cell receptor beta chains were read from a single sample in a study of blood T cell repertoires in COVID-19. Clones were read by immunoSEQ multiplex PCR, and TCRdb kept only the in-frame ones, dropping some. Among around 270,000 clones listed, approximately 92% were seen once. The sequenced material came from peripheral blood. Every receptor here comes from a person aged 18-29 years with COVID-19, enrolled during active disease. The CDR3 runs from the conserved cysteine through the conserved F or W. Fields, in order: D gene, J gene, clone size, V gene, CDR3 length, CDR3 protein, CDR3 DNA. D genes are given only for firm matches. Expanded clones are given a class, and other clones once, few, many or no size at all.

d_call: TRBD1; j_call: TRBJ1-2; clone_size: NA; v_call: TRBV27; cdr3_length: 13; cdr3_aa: CASSGQGNYGYTF; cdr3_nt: TGTGCCAGCAGTGGACAGGGAAACTATGGCTACACCTTC
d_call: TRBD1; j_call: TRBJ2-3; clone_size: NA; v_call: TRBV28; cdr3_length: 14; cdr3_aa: CASSKGQGPDTQYF; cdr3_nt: TGTGCCAGCAGTAAGGGACAGGGCCCAGATACGCAGTATTTT
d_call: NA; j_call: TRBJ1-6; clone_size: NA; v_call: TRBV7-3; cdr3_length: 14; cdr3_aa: CASSFGLEGSPLHF; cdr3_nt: TGTGCCAGCAGCTTTGGGCTAGAGGGTTCACCCCTCCACTTT
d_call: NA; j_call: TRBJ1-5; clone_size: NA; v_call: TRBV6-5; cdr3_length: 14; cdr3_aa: CASRPELGNQPQHF; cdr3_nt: TGTGCCAGCAGGCCCGAGCTGGGCAATCAGCCCCAGCATTTT
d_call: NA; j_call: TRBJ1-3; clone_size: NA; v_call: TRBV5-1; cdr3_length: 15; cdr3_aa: CASSLEGSSGNTIYF; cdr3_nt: TGCGCCAGCAGCTTGGAAGGGAGCTCTGGAAACACCATATATTTT
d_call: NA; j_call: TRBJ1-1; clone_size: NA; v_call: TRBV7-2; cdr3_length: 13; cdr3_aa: CASSPHSNTEAFF; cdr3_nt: TGTGCCAGCAGTCCACACAGTAACACTGAAGCTTTCTTT
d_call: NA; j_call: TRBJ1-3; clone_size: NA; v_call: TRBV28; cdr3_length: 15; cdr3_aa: CASSPARASGNTIYF; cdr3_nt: TGTGCCAGCAGCCCCGCGAGGGCCTCCGGAAACACCATATATTTT
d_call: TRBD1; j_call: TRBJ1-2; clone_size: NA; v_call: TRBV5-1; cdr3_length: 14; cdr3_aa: CASSLAGQDYGYTF; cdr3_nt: TGCGCCAGCAGCTTGGCGGGACAGGACTATGGCTACACCTTC
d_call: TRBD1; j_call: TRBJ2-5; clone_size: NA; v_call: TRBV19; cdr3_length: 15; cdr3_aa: CASSPNGQGSETQYF; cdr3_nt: TGTGCCAGTAGTCCGAACGGACAGGGTTCAGAGACCCAGTACTTC
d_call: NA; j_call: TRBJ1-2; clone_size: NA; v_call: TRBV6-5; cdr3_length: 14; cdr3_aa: CATKRPGGSYGYTF; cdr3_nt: TGTGCCACGAAACGGCCTGGGGGCAGCTATGGCTACACCTTC
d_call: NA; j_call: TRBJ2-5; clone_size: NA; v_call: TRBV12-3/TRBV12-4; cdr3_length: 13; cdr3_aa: CASSLGATETQYF; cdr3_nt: TGTGCCAGCAGTTTAGGGGCAACGGAGACCCAGTACTTC
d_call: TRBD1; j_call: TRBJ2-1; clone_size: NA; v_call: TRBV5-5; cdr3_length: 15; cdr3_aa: CASSRGQGGIDEQFF; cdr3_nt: TGTGCCAGCAGCCGGGGACAGGGAGGGATTGATGAGCAGTTCTTC
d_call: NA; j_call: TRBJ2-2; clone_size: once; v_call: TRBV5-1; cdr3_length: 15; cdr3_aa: CASRYGRENTGELFF; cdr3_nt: TGCGCCAGCAGGTACGGACGGGAGAACACCGGGGAGCTGTTTTTT
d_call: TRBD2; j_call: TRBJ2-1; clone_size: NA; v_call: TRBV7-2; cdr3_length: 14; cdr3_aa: CASSHSGSRNEQFF; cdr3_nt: TGTGCCAGCAGCCATAGCGGGAGTAGGAATGAGCAGTTCTTC
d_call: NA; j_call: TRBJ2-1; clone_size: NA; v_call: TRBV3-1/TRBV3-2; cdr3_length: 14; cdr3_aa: CASSQDGQYNEQFF; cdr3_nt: TGTGCCAGCAGCCAAGATGGACAGTACAATGAGCAGTTCTTC
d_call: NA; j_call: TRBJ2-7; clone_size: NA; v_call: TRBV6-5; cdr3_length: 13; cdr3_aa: CASSPGHYYEQYF; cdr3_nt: TGTGCCAGCAGCCCGGGACATTACTACGAGCAGTACTTC
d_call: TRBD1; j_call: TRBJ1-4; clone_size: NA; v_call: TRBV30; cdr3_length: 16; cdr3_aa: CAWRPFRGQGDEKLFF; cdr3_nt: TGTGCCTGGAGGCCCTTTAGGGGGCAGGGGGATGAAAAACTGTTTTTT
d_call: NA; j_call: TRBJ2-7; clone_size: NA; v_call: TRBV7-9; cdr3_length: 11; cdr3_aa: CASSLTDEQYF; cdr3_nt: TGTGCCAGCAGCTTAACGGACGAGCAGTACTTC
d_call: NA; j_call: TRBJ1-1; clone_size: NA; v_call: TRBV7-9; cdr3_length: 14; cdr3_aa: CASRRGGMNTEAFF; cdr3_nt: TGTGCCAGCAGGAGGGGCGGGATGAACACTGAAGCTTTCTTT
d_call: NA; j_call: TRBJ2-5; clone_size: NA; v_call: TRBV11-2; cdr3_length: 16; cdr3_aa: CASSLDTDYLTETQYF; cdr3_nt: TGTGCCAGCAGCTTAGATACGGACTATTTAACTGAGACCCAGTACTTC
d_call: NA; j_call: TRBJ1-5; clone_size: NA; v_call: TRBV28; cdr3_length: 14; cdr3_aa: CASSPAISAQPQHF; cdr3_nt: TGTGCCAGCAGCCCCGCCATCTCTGCGCAGCCCCAGCATTTT
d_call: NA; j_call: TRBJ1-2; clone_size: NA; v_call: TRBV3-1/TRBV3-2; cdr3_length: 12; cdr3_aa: CARRGANYGYTF; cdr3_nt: TGTGCCAGACGGGGAGCTAACTATGGCTACACCTTC
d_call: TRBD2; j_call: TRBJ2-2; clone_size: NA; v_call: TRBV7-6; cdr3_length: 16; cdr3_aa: CASSPVAGVVSGELFF; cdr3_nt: TGTGCCAGCAGCCCCGTAGCGGGAGTAGTTTCCGGGGAGCTGTTTTTT
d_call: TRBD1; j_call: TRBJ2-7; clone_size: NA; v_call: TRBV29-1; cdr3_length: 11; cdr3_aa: CSVGTGDEQYF; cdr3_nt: TGCAGCGTTGGGACAGGGGACGAGCAGTACTTC
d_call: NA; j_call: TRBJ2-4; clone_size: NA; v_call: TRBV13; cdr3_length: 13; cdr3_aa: CASSLEQWNIQYF; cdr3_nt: TGTGCCAGCAGCTTAGAACAATGGAACATTCAGTACTTC
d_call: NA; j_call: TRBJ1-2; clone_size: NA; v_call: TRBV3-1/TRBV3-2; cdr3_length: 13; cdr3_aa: CASSQAGGYGYTF; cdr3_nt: TGTGCCAGCAGCCAAGCGGGAGGCTATGGCTACACCTTC
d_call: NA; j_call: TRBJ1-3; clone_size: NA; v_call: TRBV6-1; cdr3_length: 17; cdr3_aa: CASSGPGGPAGGNTIYF; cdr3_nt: TGTGCCAGCAGTGGACCGGGTGGACCGGCGGGCGGAAACACCATATATTTT
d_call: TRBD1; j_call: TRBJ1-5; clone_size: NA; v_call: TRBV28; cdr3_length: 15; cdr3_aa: CASSTGTGGIQPQHF; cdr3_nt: TGTGCCAGCAGTACCGGGACAGGGGGCATTCAGCCCCAGCATTTT
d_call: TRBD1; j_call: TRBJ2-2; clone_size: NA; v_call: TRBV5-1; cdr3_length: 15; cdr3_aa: CASSFQGDGTGELFF; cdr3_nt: TGCGCCAGCAGCTTTCAGGGGGATGGCACCGGGGAGCTGTTTTTT
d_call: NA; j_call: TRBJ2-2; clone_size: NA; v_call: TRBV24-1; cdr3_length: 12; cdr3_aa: CATDEGTGELFF; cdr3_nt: TGTGCCACGGACGAGGGAACCGGGGAGCTGTTTTTT
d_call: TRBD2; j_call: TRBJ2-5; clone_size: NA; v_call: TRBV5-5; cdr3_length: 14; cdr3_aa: CASSLRTSVETQYF; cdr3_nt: TGTGCCAGCAGCCTACGGACTAGCGTCGAGACCCAGTACTTC
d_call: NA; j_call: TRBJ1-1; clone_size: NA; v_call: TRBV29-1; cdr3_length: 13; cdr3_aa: CSAAGRARPEAFF; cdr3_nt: TGCAGCGCTGCGGGGAGGGCGCGGCCTGAAGCTTTCTTT
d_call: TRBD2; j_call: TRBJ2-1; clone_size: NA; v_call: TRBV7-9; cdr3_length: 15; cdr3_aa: CASSWTSRGNNEQFF; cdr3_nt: TGTGCCAGCAGCTGGACTAGCAGAGGCAACAATGAGCAGTTCTTC
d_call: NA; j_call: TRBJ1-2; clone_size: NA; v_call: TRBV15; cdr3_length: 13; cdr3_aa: CATSQGVNYGHTF; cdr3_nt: TGTGCCACCAGCCAAGGGGTAAACTATGGCCACACCTTC
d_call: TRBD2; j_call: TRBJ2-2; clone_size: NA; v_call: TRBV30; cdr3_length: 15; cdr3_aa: CAWSRGRASTGELFF; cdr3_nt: TGTGCCTGGAGCCGCGGGAGGGCGAGCACCGGGGAGCTGTTTTTT
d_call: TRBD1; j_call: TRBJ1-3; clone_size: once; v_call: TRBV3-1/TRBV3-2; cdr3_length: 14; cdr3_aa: CASSRNTGADTIYF; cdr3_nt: TGTGCCAGCAGCCGAAACACAGGGGCGGACACCATATATTTT